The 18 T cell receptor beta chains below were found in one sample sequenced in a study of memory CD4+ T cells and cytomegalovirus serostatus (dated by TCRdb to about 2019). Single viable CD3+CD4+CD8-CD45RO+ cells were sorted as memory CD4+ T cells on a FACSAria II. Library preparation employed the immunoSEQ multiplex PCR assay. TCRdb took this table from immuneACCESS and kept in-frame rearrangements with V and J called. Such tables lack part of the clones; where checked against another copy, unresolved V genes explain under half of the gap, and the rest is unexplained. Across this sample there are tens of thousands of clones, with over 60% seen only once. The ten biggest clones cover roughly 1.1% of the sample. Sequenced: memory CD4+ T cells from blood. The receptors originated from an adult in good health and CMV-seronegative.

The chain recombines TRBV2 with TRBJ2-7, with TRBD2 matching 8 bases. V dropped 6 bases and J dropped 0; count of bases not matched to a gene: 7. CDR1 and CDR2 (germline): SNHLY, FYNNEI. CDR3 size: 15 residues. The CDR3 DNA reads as TGTGCCAGCAGGACGGGAGGGGGGAGCTCCTACGAGCAGTACTTC. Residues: CASRTGGGSSYEQYF.

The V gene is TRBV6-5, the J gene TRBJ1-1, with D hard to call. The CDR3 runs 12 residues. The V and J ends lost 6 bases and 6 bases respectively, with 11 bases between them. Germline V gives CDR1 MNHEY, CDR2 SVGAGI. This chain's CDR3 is CASSDLRAEAFF. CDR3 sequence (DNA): TGTGCCAGCAGCGACCTGCGTGCTGAAGCTTTCTTT.

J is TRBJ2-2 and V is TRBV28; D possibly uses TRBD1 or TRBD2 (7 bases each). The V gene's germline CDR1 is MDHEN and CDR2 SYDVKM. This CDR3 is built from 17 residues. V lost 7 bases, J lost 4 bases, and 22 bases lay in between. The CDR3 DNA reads TGTGCCAGCACCTCGACAGGGACTAAGGGGGGCACCGGGGAGCTGTTTTTT. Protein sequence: CASTSTGTKGGTGELFF.

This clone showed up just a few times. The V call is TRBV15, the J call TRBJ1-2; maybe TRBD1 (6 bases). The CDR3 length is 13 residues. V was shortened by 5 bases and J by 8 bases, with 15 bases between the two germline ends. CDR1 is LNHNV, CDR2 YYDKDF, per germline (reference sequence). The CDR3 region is CATSGRDISGYTF. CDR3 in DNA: TGTGCCACCAGCGGCCGGGACATAAGCGGCTACACCTTC.

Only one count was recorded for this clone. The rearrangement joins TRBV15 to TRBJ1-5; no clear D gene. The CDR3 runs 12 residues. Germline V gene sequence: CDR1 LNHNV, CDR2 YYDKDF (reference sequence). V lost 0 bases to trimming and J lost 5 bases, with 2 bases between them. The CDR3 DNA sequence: TGTGCCACCAGCAGAGAGGATCAGCCCCAGCATTTT. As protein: CATSREDQPQHF. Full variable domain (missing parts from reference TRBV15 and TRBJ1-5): DAMVIQNPRYQVTQFGKPVTLSCSQTLNHNVMYWYQQKSSQAPKLLFHYYDKDFNNEADTPDNFQSRRPNTSFCFLDIRSPGLGDTAMYLCATSREDQPQHFGDGTRLSIL.

CDR3 sequence (DNA): TGTGCCAGCAGCGAACCCGGACAGCTCTATGGCTACACCTTC. Translating gives CASSEPGQLYGYTF. This rearrangement joins TRBV2 to TRBJ1-2, with D perhaps matching TRBD1 (6 bases). The CDR3 loop spans 14 amino acids. V lost 6 bases, J lost 4 bases, and 15 bases lay in between. Germline values: CDR1 SNHLY, CDR2 FYNNEI.

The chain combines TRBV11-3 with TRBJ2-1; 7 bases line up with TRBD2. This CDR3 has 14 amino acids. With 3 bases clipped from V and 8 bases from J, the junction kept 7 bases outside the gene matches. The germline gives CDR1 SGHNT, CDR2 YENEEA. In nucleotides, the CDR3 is TGTGCCAGCAGCTTCGTGCGGGAGTCTTATGAGCAGTTCTTC. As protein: CASSFVRESYEQFF. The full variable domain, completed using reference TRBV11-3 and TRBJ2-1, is EAGVVQSPRYKIIEKKQPVAFWCNPISGHNTLYWYLQNLGQGPELLIRYENEEAVDDSQLPKDRFSAERLKGVDSTLKIQPAELGDSAVYLCASSFVRESYEQFFGPGTRLTVL.

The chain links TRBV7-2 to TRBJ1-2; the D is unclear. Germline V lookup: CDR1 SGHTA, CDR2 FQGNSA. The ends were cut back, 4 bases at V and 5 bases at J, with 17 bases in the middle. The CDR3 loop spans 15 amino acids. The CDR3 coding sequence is TGTGCCAGCAGCTCACAATGGGGATCTACTTATGGCTACACCTTC. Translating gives CASSSQWGSTYGYTF. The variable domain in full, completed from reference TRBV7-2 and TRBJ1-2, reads GAGVSQSPSNKVTEKGKDVELRCDPISGHTALYWYRQSLGQGLEFLIYFQGNSAPDKSGLPSDRFSAERTGGSVSTLTIQRTQQEDSAVYLCASSSQWGSTYGYTFGSGTRLTVV.

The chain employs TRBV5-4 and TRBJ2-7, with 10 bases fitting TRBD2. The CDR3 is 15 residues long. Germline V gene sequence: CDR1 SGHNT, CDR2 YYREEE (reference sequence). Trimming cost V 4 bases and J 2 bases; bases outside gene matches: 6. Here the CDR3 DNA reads TGTGCCAGCAGCCCATTAGCGGGAGGACCCTACGAGCAGTACTTC. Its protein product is CASSPLAGGPYEQYF.

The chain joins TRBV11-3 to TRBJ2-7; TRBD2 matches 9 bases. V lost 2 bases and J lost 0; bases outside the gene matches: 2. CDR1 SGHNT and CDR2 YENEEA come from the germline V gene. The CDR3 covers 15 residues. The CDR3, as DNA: TGTGCCAGCAGCTTAAGTAGCGGGAGCTCCTACGAGCAGTACTTC. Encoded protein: CASSLSSGSSYEQYF.

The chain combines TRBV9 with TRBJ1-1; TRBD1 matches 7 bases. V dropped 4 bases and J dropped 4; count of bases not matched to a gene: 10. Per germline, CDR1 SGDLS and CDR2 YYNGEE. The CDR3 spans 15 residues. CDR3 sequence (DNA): TGTGCCAGCAGCCCCAGGACAGGAGCGGCCACTGAAGCTTTCTTT. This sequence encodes CASSPRTGAATEAFF.

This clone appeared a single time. CDR3 bases: TGCGCCAGCAGCTTGGGCGGACCTTACTCCTACGAGCAGTACTTC. It encodes CASSLGGPYSYEQYF. The chain has TRBV5-1 and TRBJ2-7; D is unclear. The germline V gene encodes CDR1 SGHRS and CDR2 YFSETQ. V lost 0 bases and J 0 bases, leaving 10 bases between the germline ends. This CDR3 spans 15 amino acids.

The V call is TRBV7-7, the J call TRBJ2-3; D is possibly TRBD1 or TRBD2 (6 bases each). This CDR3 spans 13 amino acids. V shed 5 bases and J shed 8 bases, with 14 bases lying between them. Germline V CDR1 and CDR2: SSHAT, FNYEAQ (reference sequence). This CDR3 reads CASSPKQGGTQYF. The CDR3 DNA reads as TGTGCCAGCAGCCCGAAACAGGGAGGTACGCAGTATTTT.

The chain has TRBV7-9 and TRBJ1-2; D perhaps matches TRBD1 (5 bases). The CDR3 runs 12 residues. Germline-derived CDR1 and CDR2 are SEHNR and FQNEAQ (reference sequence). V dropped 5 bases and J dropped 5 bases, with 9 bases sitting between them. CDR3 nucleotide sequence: TGTGCCAGCAGCGCCGACAGATATGGCTACACCTTC. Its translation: CASSADRYGYTF.

The CDR3 sequence: CASSRQTSGTDTQYF. CDR3 in DNA: TGTGCCAGCAGCCGACAGACTAGCGGCACAGATACGCAGTATTTT. J is TRBJ2-3 and V is TRBV4-2; 8 nucleotides match TRBD2. Germline CDR1 reads LGHNA; CDR2 reads YNFKEQ. CDR3 length: 15 amino acids. The J segment lost 1 base and the V segment lost 4 bases, leaving 4 bases of the junction unmatched.

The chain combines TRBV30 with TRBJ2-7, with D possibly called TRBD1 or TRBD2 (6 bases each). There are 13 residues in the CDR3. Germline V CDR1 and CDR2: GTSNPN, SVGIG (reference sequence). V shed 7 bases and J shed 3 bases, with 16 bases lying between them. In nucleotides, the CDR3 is TGTGCCTCCATTCGAGGGGGGTACTACGAGCAGTACTTC. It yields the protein CASIRGGYYEQYF. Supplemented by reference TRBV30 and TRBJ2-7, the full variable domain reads SQTIHQWPATLVQPVGSPLSLECTVEGTSNPNLYWYRQAAGRGLQLLFYSVGIGQISSEVPQNLSASRPQDRQFILSSKKLLLSDSGFYLCASIRGGYYEQYFGPGTRLTVT.

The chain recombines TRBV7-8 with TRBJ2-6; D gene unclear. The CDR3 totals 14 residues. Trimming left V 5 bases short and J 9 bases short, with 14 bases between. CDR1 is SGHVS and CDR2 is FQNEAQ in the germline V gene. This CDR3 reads CASSPDRLINVLTF. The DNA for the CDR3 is TGTGCCAGCAGCCCCGATAGGCTTATCAACGTCCTGACTTTC. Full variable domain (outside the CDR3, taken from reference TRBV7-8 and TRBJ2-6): GAGVSQSPRYKVAKRGQDVALRCDPISGHVSLFWYQQALGQGPEFLTYFQNEAQLDKSGLPSDRFFAERPEGSVSTLKIQRTQQEDSAVYLCASSPDRLINVLTFGAGSRLTVL.

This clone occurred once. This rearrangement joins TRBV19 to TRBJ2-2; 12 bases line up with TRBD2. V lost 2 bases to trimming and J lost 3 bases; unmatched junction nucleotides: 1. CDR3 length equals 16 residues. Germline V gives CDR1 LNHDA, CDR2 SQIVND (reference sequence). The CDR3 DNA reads TGTGCCAGTAGTATAAGACTAGCGGGAGACACCGGGGAGCTGTTTTTT. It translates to CASSIRLAGDTGELFF.